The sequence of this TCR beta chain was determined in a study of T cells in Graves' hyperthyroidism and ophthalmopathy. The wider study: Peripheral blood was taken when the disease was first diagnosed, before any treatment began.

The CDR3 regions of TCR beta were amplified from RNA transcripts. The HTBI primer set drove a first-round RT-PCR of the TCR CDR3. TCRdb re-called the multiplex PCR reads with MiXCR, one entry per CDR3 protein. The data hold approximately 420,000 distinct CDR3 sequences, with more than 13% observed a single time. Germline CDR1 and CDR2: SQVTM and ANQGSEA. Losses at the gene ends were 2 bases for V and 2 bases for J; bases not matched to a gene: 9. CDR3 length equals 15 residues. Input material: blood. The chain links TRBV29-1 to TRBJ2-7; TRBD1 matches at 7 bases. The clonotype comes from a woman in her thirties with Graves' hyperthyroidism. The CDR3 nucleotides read TGCAGCGTTGAAAAACAAGGGGGCGAGACCTACGAGCAGTACTTC. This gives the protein CSVEKQGGETYEQYF.